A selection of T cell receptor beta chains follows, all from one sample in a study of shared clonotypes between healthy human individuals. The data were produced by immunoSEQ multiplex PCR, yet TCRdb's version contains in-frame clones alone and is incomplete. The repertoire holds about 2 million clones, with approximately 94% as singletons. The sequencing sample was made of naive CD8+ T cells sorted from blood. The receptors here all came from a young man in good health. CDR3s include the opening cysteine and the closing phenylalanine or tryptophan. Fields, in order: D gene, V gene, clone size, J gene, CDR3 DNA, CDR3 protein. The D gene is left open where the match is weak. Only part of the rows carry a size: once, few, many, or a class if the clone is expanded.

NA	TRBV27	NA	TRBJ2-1	TGTGCCAGCAGTCCGGGATACAATGAGCAGTTCTTC	CASSPGYNEQFF
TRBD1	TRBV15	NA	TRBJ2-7	TGTGCCACCAGCACACAGGGGTTACCCTACGAGCAGTACTTC	CATSTQGLPYEQYF
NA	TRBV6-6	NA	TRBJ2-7	TGTGCCAGCAGACCCGGGACGCAAGGTACCTACGAGCAGTACTTC	CASRPGTQGTYEQYF
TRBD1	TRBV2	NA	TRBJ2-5	TGTGCCAGCACCACGATTGACAGGGGTGAAGAGACCCAGTACTTC	CASTTIDRGEETQYF
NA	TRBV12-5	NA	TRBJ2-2	TGTGCTAGTGGTTTTAGCGAGAACACCGGGGAGCTGTTTTTT	CASGFSENTGELFF
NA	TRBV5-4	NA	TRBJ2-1	TGTGCCGTTCTCGGGGGGACAAACAATGAGCAGTTCTTC	CAVLGGTNNEQFF
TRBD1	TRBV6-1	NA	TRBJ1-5	TGTGCCAGCAGTGGGGACAGGGTCGGGGGCAATCAGCCCCAGCATTTT	CASSGDRVGGNQPQHF
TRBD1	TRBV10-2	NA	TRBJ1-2	TGCGCCAGCAGTGAGTCCAGGGGGGGGCTCCGGAGCTATGGCTACACCTTC	CASSESRGGLRSYGYTF
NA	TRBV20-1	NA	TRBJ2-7	TGCAGTGCTCCGTGGCCAAGCGAGCAGTACTTC	CSAPWPSEQYF
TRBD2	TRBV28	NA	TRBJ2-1	TGTGCCAGCAGTTTGGCGGGAGGGCCATACGAGCAGTTCTTC	CASSLAGGPYEQFF
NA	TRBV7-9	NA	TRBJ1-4	TGTGCCAGCAGCATGAGTAATGAAAAACTGTTTTTT	CASSMSNEKLFF
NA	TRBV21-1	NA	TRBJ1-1	TGTGCCAGCAGCAAAAGACAGGGCCAGAACACTGAAGCTTTCTTT	CASSKRQGQNTEAFF
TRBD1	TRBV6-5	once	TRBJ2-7	TGTGCCAGCAGTTACGTGGGACAGACCTACGAGCAGTACTTC	CASSYVGQTYEQYF
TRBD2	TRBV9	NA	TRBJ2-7	TGTGCCAGCAGCGTAGAAAGCGGGGCCACTGCCTACGAGCAGTACTTC	CASSVESGATAYEQYF
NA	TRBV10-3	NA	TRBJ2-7	TGTGCCATCAGTGATACGGACCGCTACGAGCAGTACTTC	CAISDTDRYEQYF
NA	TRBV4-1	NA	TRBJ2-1	TGCGCCAGCAGCCAAGAGGGGAGCTCCTACAATGAGCAGTTCTTC	CASSQEGSSYNEQFF
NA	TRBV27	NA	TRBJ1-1	TGTGCCAGCAGTTCGCACTCCCAGGGGAAAGCTTTCTTT	CASSSHSQGKAFF
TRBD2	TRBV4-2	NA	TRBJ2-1	TGTGCCAGCAGCCAAGCAGCGGGGGCCCTATACAATGAGCAGTTCTTC	CASSQAAGALYNEQFF
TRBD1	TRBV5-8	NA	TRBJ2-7	TGTGCCAGCAGAAGAGGGGGCGATTCCTACGAGCAGTACTTC	CASRRGGDSYEQYF
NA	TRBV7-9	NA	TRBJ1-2	TGTGCCAGCAGCCTTGGGTTGGATGGCTACACCTTC	CASSLGLDGYTF
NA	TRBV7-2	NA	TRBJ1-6	TGTGCCAGCAGCTTAGAGTCTCCAGGGAGCTCCTATAATTCACCCCTCCACTTT	CASSLESPGSSYNSPLHF
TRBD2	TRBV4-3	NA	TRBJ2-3	TGCGCCAGCAGCCAGCTGGGGGGGACCCCAGATACGCAGTATTTT	CASSQLGGTPDTQYF
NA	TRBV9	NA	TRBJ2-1	TGTGCCAGCAGGGGGCCCTACAATGAGCAGTTCTTC	CASRGPYNEQFF
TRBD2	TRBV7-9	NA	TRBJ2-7	TGTGCCAGCAGCTTATTTTCGGGTGCGGCGGGAGCCTACGAGCAGTACTTC	CASSLFSGAAGAYEQYF
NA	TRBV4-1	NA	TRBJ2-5	TGCGCCAGCAGCCAAGGAGAGGGGCCAGGACCGCGGGAGACCCAGTACTTC	CASSQGEGPGPRETQYF
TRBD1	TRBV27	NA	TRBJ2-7	TGTGCCAGCAGTCCCCAGGGGGAGTCCTACGAGCAGTACTTC	CASSPQGESYEQYF
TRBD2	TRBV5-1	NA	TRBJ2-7	TGCGCCAGCAGCGGACTAGGGACTACCTACGAGCAGTACTTC	CASSGLGTTYEQYF